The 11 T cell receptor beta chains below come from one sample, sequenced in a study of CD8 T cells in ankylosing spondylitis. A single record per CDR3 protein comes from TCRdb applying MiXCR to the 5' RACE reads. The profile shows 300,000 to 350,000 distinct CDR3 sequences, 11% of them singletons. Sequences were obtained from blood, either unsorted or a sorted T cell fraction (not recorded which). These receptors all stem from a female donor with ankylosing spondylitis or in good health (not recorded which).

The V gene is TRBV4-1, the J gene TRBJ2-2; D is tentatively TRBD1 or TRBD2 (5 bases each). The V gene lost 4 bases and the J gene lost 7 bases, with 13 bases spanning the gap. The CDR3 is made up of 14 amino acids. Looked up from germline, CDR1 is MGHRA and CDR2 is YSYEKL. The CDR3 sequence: CASSPTGAGGELFF. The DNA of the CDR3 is TGCGCCAGCAGCCCAACTGGGGCGGGCGGGGAGCTGTTTTTT.

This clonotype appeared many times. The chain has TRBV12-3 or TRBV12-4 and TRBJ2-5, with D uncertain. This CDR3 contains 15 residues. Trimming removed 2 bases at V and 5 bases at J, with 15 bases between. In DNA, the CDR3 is TGTGCCAGCAGTTTAAGTAGTAGTATTGGGGAGACCCAGTACTTC. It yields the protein CASSLSSSIGETQYF.

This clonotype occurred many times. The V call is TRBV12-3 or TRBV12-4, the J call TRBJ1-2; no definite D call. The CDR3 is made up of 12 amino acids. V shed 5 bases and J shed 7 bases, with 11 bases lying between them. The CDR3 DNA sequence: TGTGCCAGCAGTGGACTTCGGAGTGGCTACACCTTC. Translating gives CASSGLRSGYTF.

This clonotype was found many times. The DNA of the CDR3 is TGTGCCAGCAGTTACGGAGCGGCTAACACCGGGGAGCTGTTTTTT. This encodes CASSYGAANTGELFF. V is TRBV6-2 or TRBV6-3 and J is TRBJ2-2, with D possibly TRBD2 on 5 matching bases. V lost 2 bases and J 2 bases, leaving 9 bases between the germline ends. The CDR3 consists of 15 residues. CDR1 MNHEY and CDR2 SVGEGT come from the germline V gene.

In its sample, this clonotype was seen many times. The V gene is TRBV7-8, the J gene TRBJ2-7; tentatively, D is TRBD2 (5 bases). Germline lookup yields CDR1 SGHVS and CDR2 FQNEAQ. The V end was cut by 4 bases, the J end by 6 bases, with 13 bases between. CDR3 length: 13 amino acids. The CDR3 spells CASSSHGGLEQYF. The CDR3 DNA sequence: TGTGCCAGCAGCTCTCATGGCGGGCTCGAGCAGTACTTC.

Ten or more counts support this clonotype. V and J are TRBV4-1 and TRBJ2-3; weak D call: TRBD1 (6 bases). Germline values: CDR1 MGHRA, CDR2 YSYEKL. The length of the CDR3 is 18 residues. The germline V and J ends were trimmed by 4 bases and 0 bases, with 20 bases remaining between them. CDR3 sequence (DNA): TGCGCCAGCAGCCTCGATCATATGTTGGGGGCTAGCACAGATACGCAGTATTTT. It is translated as CASSLDHMLGASTDTQYF.

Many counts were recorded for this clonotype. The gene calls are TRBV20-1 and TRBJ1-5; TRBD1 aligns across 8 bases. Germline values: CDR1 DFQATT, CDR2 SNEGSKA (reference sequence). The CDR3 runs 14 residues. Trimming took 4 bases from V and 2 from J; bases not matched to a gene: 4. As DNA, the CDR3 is TGCAGTGCTATTCAGGGGGCGGGCAATCAGCCCCAGCATTTT. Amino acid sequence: CSAIQGAGNQPQHF.

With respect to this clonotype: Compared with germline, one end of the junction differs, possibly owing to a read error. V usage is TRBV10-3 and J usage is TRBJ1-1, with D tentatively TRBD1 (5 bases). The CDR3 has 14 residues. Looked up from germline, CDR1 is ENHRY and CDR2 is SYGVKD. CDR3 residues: CAIRNGGMNTEAFF. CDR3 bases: TGTGCCATCAGGAACGGGGGGATGAACACTGAAGCGTTCTTT.

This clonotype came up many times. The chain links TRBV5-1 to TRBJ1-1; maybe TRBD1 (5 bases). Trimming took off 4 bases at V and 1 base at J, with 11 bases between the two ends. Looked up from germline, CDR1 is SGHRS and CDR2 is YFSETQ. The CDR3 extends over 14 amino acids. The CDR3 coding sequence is TGCGCCAGCAGCCTTAGACAGTCGAACACTGAAGCTTTCTTT. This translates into CASSLRQSNTEAFF.

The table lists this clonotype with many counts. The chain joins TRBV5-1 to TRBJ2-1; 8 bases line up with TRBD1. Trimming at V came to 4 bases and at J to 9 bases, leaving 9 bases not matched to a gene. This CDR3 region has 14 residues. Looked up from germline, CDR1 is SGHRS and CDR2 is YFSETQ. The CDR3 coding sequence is TGCGCCAGCAGCGATGGACAGGGCTTAGGTGAGCAGTTCTTC. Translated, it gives CASSDGQGLGEQFF.

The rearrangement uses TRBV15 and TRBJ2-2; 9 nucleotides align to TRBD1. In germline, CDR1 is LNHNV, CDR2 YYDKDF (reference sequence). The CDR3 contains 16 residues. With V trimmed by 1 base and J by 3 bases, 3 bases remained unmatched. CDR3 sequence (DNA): TGTGCCACCAGCAGAGGGGACAGGGTCCACACCGGGGAGCTGTTTTTT. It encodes CATSRGDRVHTGELFF.